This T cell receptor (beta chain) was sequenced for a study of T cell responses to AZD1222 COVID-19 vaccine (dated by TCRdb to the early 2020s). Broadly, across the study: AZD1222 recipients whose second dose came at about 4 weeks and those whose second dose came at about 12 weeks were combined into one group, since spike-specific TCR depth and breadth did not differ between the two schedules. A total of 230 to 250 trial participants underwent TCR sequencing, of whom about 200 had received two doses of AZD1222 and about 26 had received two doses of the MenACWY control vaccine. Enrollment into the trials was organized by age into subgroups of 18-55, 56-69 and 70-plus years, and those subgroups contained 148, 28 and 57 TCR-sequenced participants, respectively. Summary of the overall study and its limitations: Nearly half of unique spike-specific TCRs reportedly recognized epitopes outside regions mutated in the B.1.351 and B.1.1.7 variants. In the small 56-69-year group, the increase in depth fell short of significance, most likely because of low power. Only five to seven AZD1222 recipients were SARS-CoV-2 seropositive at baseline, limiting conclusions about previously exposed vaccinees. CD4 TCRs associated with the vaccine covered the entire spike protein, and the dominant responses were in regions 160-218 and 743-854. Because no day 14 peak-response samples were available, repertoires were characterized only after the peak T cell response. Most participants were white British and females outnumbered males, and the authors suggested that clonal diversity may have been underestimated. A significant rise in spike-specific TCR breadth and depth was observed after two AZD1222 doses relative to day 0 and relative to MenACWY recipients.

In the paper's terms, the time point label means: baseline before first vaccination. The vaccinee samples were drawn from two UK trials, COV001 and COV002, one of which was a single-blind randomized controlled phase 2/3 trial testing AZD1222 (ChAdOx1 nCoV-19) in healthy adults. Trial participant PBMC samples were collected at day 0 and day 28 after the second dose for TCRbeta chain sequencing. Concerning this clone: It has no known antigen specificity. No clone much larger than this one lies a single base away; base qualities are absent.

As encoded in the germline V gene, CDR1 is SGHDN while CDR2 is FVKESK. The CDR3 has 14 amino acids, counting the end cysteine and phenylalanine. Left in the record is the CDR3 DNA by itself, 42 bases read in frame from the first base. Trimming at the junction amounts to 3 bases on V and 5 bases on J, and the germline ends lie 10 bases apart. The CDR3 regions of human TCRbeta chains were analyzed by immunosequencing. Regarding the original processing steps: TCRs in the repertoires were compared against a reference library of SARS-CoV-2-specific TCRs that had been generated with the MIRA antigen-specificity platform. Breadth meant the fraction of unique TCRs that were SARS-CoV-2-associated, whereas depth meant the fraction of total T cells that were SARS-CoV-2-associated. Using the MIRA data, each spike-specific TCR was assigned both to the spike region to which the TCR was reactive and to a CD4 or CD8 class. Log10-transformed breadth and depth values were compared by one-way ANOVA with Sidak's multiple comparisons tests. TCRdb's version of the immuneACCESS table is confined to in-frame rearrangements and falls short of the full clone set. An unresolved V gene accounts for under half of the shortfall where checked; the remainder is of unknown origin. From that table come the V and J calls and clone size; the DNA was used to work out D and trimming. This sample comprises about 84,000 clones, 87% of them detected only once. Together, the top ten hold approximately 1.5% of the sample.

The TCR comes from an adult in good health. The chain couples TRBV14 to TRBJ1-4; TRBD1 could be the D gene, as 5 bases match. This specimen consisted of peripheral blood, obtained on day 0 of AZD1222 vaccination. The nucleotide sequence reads TGTGCCAGCAGCCACGCAGGGCGGAATGAAAAACTGTTTTTT. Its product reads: CASSHAGRNEKLFF.